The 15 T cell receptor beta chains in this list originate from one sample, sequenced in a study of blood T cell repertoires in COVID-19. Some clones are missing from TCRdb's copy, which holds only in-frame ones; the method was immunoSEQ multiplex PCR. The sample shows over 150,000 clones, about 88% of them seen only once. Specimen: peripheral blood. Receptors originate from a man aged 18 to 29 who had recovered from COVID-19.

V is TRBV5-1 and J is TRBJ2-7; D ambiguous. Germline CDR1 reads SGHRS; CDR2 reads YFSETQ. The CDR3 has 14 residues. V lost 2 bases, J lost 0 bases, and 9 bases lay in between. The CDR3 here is CASSFADNSYEQYF. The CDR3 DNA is TGCGCCAGCAGCTTCGCCGACAACTCCTACGAGCAGTACTTC.

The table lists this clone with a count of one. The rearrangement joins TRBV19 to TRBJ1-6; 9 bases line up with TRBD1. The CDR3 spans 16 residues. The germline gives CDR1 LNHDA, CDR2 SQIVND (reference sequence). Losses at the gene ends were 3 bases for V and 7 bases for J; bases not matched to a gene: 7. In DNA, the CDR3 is TGTGCCAGTAGTATTCTTCTCGGACAGGGGAATTCACCCCTCCACTTT. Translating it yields CASSILLGQGNSPLHF.

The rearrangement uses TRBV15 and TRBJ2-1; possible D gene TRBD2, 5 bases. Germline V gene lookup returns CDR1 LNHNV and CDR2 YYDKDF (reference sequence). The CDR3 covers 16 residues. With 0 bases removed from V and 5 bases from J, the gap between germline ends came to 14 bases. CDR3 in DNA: TGTGCCACCAGCAGAGATCGGGGTTGGGCCGACAATGAGCAGTTCTTC. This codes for CATSRDRGWADNEQFF.

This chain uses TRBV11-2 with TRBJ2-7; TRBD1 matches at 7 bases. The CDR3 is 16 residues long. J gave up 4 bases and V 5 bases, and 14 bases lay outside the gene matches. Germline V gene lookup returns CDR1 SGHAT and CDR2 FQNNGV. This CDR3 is CASSLRQGPTQYEQYF. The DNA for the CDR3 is TGTGCCAGCAGCCTCCGACAGGGCCCTACTCAGTACGAGCAGTACTTC.

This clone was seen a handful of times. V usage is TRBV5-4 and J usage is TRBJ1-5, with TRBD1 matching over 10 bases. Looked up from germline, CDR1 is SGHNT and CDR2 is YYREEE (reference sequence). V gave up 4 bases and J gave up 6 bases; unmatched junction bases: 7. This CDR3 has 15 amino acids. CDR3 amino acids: CASSPGTGESQPQHF. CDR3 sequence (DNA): TGTGCCAGCAGCCCGGGGACAGGGGAGAGTCAGCCCCAGCATTTT.

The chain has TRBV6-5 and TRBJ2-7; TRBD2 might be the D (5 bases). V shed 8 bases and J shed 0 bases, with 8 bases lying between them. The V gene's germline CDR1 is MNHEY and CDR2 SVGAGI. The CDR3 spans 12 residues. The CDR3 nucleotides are TGTGCCAGCTCCAGCGGCTCCTACGAGCAGTACTTC. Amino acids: CASSSGSYEQYF.

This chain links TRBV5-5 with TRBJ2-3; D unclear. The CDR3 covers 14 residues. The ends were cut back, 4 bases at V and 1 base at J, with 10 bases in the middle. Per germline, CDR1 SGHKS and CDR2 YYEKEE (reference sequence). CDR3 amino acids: CASSVSLGTDTQYF. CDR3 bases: TGTGCCAGCAGCGTTAGTCTTGGCACAGATACGCAGTATTTT.

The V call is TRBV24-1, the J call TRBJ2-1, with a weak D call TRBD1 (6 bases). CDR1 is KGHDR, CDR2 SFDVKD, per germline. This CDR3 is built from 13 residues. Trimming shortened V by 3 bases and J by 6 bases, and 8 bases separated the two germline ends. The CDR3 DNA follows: TGTGCCACCAGTGATCGGGACACCAATGAGCAGTTCTTC. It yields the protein CATSDRDTNEQFF.

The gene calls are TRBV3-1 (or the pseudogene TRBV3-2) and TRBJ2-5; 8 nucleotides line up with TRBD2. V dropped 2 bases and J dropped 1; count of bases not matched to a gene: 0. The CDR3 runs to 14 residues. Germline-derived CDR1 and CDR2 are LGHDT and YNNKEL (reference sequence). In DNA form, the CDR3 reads TGTGCCAGCAGCCAACTAGCGGGCCAAGAGACCCAGTACTTC. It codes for CASSQLAGQETQYF.

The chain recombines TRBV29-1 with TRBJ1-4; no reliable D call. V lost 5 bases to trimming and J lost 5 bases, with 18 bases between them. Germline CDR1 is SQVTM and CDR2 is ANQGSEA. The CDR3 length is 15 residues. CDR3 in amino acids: CSVSKFSDGNEKLFF. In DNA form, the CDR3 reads TGCAGCGTTTCTAAGTTTAGCGATGGAAATGAAAAACTGTTTTTT.

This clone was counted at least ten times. CDR3 DNA: TGCGCCAGCAGCGTACGACAGGGCTCTGGAAACACCATATATTTT. Amino acid sequence: CASSVRQGSGNTIYF. This chain connects TRBV4-1 to TRBJ1-3; 7 bases fit TRBD1. The trim removed 5 bases at V and 0 bases at J, leaving 4 bases unmatched. From germline, CDR1 is MGHRA and CDR2 YSYEKL. The CDR3 has 15 residues.

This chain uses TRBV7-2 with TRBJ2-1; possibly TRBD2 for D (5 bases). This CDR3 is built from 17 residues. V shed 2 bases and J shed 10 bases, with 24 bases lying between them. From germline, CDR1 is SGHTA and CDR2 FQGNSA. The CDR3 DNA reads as TGTGCCAGCAGCTTAAGGGAAGTGGGCTTGGTCGGAGGCGAGCAGTTCTTC. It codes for CASSLREVGLVGGEQFF.

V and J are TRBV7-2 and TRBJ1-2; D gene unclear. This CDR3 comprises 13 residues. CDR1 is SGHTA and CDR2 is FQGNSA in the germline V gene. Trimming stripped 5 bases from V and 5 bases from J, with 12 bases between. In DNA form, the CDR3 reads TGTGCCAGCAGCCCGCCGGGGATTTATGGCTACACCTTC. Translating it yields CASSPPGIYGYTF. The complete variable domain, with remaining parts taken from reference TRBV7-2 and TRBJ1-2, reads GAGVSQSPSNKVTEKGKDVELRCDPISGHTALYWYRQSLGQGLEFLIYFQGNSAPDKSGLPSDRFSAERTGGSVSTLTIQRTQQEDSAVYLCASSPPGIYGYTFGSGTRLTVV.

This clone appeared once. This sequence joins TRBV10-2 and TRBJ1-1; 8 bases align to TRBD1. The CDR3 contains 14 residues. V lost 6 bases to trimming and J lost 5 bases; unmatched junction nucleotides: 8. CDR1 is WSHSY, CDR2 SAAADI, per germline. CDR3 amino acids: CASSWTGRDTEAFF. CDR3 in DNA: TGCGCCAGCAGCTGGACAGGGCGGGATACTGAAGCTTTCTTT.

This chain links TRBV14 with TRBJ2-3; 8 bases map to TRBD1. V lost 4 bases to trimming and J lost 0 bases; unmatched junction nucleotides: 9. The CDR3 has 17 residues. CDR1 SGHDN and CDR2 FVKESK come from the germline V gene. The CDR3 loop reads CASSRRDRTSSTDTQYF. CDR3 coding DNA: TGTGCCAGCAGCCGACGGGACAGGACCTCTAGCACAGATACGCAGTATTTT. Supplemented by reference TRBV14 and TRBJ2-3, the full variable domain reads EAGVTQFPSHSVIEKGQTVTLRCDPISGHDNLYWYRRVMGKEIKFLLHFVKESKQDESGMPNNRFLAERTGGTYSTLKVQPAELEDSGVYFCASSRRDRTSSTDTQYFGPGTRLTVL.